This is a list of T cell receptor beta chains from one sample in a study of blood T cell repertoires in COVID-19. Libraries were prepared by immunoSEQ multiplex PCR; TCRdb keeps only in-frame clonotypes and omits some of them. Of under 250,000 clones in the sample, over 65% were seen once. The sequencing sample was made of peripheral blood. Receptor source: a woman in her 70s with active or convalescent COVID-19. Each CDR3 is given with its conserved first and last residue. Fields, in order: CDR3 DNA, CDR3 protein, clone size, J gene, D gene, V gene. The D gene is left open where the match is weak. Size is stated for part of the rows, as once, few or many counts, or as a class when the clone is expanded.

cdr3_nt: TGTGCCAGCAGCCCCCTTAACACAGATACGCAGTATTTT
cdr3_aa: CASSPLNTDTQYF
clone_size: once
j_call: TRBJ2-3
d_call: -
v_call: TRBV11-2

cdr3_nt: TGTGCCAGCAGACAGCGACAGGGTTCTGCCGAGCAGTACTTC
cdr3_aa: CASRQRQGSAEQYF
clone_size: few
j_call: TRBJ2-7
d_call: TRBD1
v_call: TRBV6-5

cdr3_nt: TGTGCCAGCAGTGAATCTCAGGGTTATGGCTACACCTTC
cdr3_aa: CASSESQGYGYTF
clone_size: -
j_call: TRBJ1-2
d_call: -
v_call: TRBV6-1

cdr3_nt: TGTGCCAGCAGTTCCTCCTACGGGGGGGTTCCCTATAATTCACCCCTCCACTTT
cdr3_aa: CASSSSYGGVPYNSPLHF
clone_size: -
j_call: TRBJ1-6
d_call: -
v_call: TRBV3-1/TRBV3-2

cdr3_nt: TGCGCCAGCAGCTTGGTTGGAACAACGAGGGTCAATGAAAAACTGTTTTTT
cdr3_aa: CASSLVGTTRVNEKLFF
clone_size: -
j_call: TRBJ1-4
d_call: -
v_call: TRBV5-1

cdr3_nt: TGCGCCAGCAGCTTGTGGCCAGATACTAATGAAAAACTGTTTTTT
cdr3_aa: CASSLWPDTNEKLFF
clone_size: -
j_call: TRBJ1-4
d_call: -
v_call: TRBV5-1

cdr3_nt: TGTGCCAGCAGCGCCCAGGGGGCCGGGGAGCTGTTTTTT
cdr3_aa: CASSAQGAGELFF
clone_size: -
j_call: TRBJ2-2
d_call: TRBD1
v_call: TRBV7-2

cdr3_nt: TGTGCCAGCAGCTTACAGGGGGAGGGAAAACTGTTTTTT
cdr3_aa: CASSLQGEGKLFF
clone_size: -
j_call: TRBJ1-4
d_call: TRBD1
v_call: TRBV5-4

cdr3_nt: TGTGCCAGCAGTAGAGCGATTACGGGAACTGAAGCTTTCTTT
cdr3_aa: CASSRAITGTEAFF
clone_size: -
j_call: TRBJ1-1
d_call: -
v_call: TRBV28

cdr3_nt: TGTGCCAGCAGCCCACAGGGGGCGCGGGGGGCCAACGTCCTGACTTTC
cdr3_aa: CASSPQGARGANVLTF
clone_size: -
j_call: TRBJ2-6
d_call: TRBD1
v_call: TRBV5-4

cdr3_nt: TGCGCCAGCAGCTCCGGGACTAGCATCTACGAGCAGTACTTC
cdr3_aa: CASSSGTSIYEQYF
clone_size: -
j_call: TRBJ2-7
d_call: TRBD2
v_call: TRBV5-1

cdr3_nt: TGTGCCAGCTCACCAAGGATTCGCGGACAGGGCACCGCCGGGGAGCTGTTTTTT
cdr3_aa: CASSPRIRGQGTAGELFF
clone_size: few
j_call: TRBJ2-2
d_call: TRBD1
v_call: TRBV18

cdr3_nt: TGCGCCAGCAGCGGGGGACTAGCGGGGACGATTAGCACAGATACGCAGTATTTT
cdr3_aa: CASSGGLAGTISTDTQYF
clone_size: once
j_call: TRBJ2-3
d_call: TRBD2
v_call: TRBV5-1

cdr3_nt: TGTGCTAGTGGTTCAAACGTACAGGGCTACCAGCCCCAGCATTTT
cdr3_aa: CASGSNVQGYQPQHF
clone_size: -
j_call: TRBJ1-5
d_call: -
v_call: TRBV12-5

cdr3_nt: TGTGCCAGCAGCTTGTCAGCGGCTCAAACAGATACGCAGTATTTT
cdr3_aa: CASSLSAAQTDTQYF
clone_size: few
j_call: TRBJ2-3
d_call: -
v_call: TRBV11-2

cdr3_nt: TGCGCCAGCAGCTTGGCCTCCGGACTACAGAGCAATGAGCAGTTCTTC
cdr3_aa: CASSLASGLQSNEQFF
clone_size: -
j_call: TRBJ2-1
d_call: -
v_call: TRBV5-1

cdr3_nt: TGCAGCGTTGAAAAAGGTAGCGGGAGTAGAGAGACCCAGTACTTC
cdr3_aa: CSVEKGSGSRETQYF
clone_size: -
j_call: TRBJ2-5
d_call: TRBD2
v_call: TRBV29-1

cdr3_nt: TGTGCCAGCAGCCAAGAATTGGGCTTGGGACACCACTATGGCTACACCTTC
cdr3_aa: CASSQELGLGHHYGYTF
clone_size: -
j_call: TRBJ1-2
d_call: -
v_call: TRBV14

cdr3_nt: TGTGCCAGCAGTTTGGGACAACTGCGGCGCTACACCTTC
cdr3_aa: CASSLGQLRRYTF
clone_size: -
j_call: TRBJ1-2
d_call: -
v_call: TRBV28

cdr3_nt: TGTGCCAGCAGTGCACTCGGACAGGGAGGGGATCAGCCCCAGCATTTT
cdr3_aa: CASSALGQGGDQPQHF
clone_size: -
j_call: TRBJ1-5
d_call: TRBD1
v_call: TRBV2

cdr3_nt: TGTGCCTGGAGTGAGATTGTGGACTCCTATTCACCCCTCCACTTT
cdr3_aa: CAWSEIVDSYSPLHF
clone_size: -
j_call: TRBJ1-6
d_call: -
v_call: TRBV30

cdr3_nt: TGTGCCAGCAGCAATGGGGGACAGGGAAACATTCAGTACTTC
cdr3_aa: CASSNGGQGNIQYF
clone_size: once
j_call: TRBJ2-4
d_call: TRBD1
v_call: TRBV5-4

cdr3_nt: TGTGCCAGCAGGGGCGCGACGGTCGACTATGGCTACACCTTC
cdr3_aa: CASRGATVDYGYTF
clone_size: few
j_call: TRBJ1-2
d_call: -
v_call: TRBV9

cdr3_nt: TGTGCCAGCAGCCGACTAAGCTTGGGCACAGATACGCAGTATTTT
cdr3_aa: CASSRLSLGTDTQYF
clone_size: -
j_call: TRBJ2-3
d_call: -
v_call: TRBV4-2

cdr3_nt: TGTGCCAGCAGGTGGGGACTGGGTGAAGCTTTCTTT
cdr3_aa: CASRWGLGEAFF
clone_size: -
j_call: TRBJ1-1
d_call: -
v_call: TRBV3-1/TRBV3-2

cdr3_nt: TGTGCCAGCAGCTTGCACCCCAGGGGATTCACTGAAGCTTTCTTT
cdr3_aa: CASSLHPRGFTEAFF
clone_size: once
j_call: TRBJ1-1
d_call: -
v_call: TRBV11-1

cdr3_nt: TGTGCCAGCAGTACCCCCCCGGAGAACTATGGCTACACCTTC
cdr3_aa: CASSTPPENYGYTF
clone_size: -
j_call: TRBJ1-2
d_call: -
v_call: TRBV6-6

cdr3_nt: TGTGCCAGCAGCTTTCTTAGCGGGGGCCGACCGGATACGCAGTATTTT
cdr3_aa: CASSFLSGGRPDTQYF
clone_size: -
j_call: TRBJ2-3
d_call: TRBD2
v_call: TRBV7-2

cdr3_nt: TGTGCCAGCAGCTTAAAGGGGGCAACCCTTCAAAACATTCAGTACTTC
cdr3_aa: CASSLKGATLQNIQYF
clone_size: -
j_call: TRBJ2-4
d_call: TRBD1
v_call: TRBV7-2

cdr3_nt: TGTGCCAGCAGCCGCCTAGGGGGAGGGCGGATGTCGGAGCTGTTTTTT
cdr3_aa: CASSRLGGGRMSELFF
clone_size: few
j_call: TRBJ2-2
d_call: -
v_call: TRBV14

cdr3_nt: TGTGCCAGCAGCTTGGGCCGGGGGGCAACTAATGAAAAACTGTTTTTT
cdr3_aa: CASSLGRGATNEKLFF
clone_size: -
j_call: TRBJ1-4
d_call: -
v_call: TRBV5-4

cdr3_nt: TGTGCCAGCAGTCCCCGACAGATAGGGACCCAGTACTTC
cdr3_aa: CASSPRQIGTQYF
clone_size: -
j_call: TRBJ2-5
d_call: -
v_call: TRBV28

cdr3_nt: TGTGCCAGCAGTGGGGCTGGAACTACCCCCGACGAATTGAGTCGAAAACTGTTTTTT
cdr3_aa: CASSGAGTTPDELSRKLFF
clone_size: -
j_call: TRBJ1-4
d_call: -
v_call: TRBV28

cdr3_nt: TGCAGCGTCGCGGCCGGGGAGCATTCACCCCTCCACTTT
cdr3_aa: CSVAAGEHSPLHF
clone_size: few
j_call: TRBJ1-6
d_call: -
v_call: TRBV29-1

cdr3_nt: TGTGCCAGCAGTTCCGGACAGGGGGCAGGTCAGCCCCAGCATTTT
cdr3_aa: CASSSGQGAGQPQHF
clone_size: -
j_call: TRBJ1-5
d_call: TRBD1
v_call: TRBV6-2/TRBV6-3

cdr3_nt: TGTGCCAGCAGTTACACGAACCGGGACAGTTATCTCAATGAGCAGTTCTTC
cdr3_aa: CASSYTNRDSYLNEQFF
clone_size: -
j_call: TRBJ2-1
d_call: TRBD1
v_call: TRBV6-2/TRBV6-3

cdr3_nt: TGTGCCAGCATTATCGACGGCGGGCCCTATTCTAACTATGGCTACACCTTC
cdr3_aa: CASIIDGGPYSNYGYTF
clone_size: -
j_call: TRBJ1-2
d_call: -
v_call: TRBV28

cdr3_nt: TGTGCCAGCGCGACAGGGATGGGCCCAGATACGCAGTATTTT
cdr3_aa: CASATGMGPDTQYF
clone_size: -
j_call: TRBJ2-3
d_call: TRBD1
v_call: TRBV2

cdr3_nt: TGTGCCAGCAGCGTAATTCTCACAGATACGCAGTATTTT
cdr3_aa: CASSVILTDTQYF
clone_size: -
j_call: TRBJ2-3
d_call: -
v_call: TRBV9

cdr3_nt: TGTGCCAGTAGTATGATATCTAGCTTGGGGCAGTACTTC
cdr3_aa: CASSMISSLGQYF
clone_size: -
j_call: TRBJ2-7
d_call: -
v_call: TRBV19

cdr3_nt: TGTGCCAGCAGCCTTAAAGCGGGACAGGGAACTAAGCACCCTGGCTACACCTTC
cdr3_aa: CASSLKAGQGTKHPGYTF
clone_size: -
j_call: TRBJ1-2
d_call: TRBD1
v_call: TRBV7-9

cdr3_nt: TGTGCCAGCCGGGGGGCAGATTATGGCTACACCTTC
cdr3_aa: CASRGADYGYTF
clone_size: -
j_call: TRBJ1-2
d_call: -
v_call: TRBV6-5

cdr3_nt: TGTGCCAGCAGCTCGACAGGGGGAGGAAATCAGCCCCAGCATTTT
cdr3_aa: CASSSTGGGNQPQHF
clone_size: -
j_call: TRBJ1-5
d_call: TRBD1
v_call: TRBV7-9